This TCR beta chain came from a study of tumor-infiltrating lymphocytes in primary liver carcinoma. Concerning this clonotype: A junction end diverges from the germline sequence, so it may reflect a read error.

TCR beta cDNA was reverse-transcribed from roughly 520 ng of total RNA. The reaction used a constant-region primer and ProtoScript II reverse transcriptase. Modified slightly, ARM-PCR produced TCR beta libraries over three nested multiplex PCR rounds. TCRdb redid the calling of the multiplex PCR reads with MiXCR, one entry per CDR3 protein. The top ten clones hold roughly 8.6% of a sample with around 330,000 distinct CDR3 sequences, over 55% of them seen once. The researchers obtained blood RNA from unsorted whole blood and also extracted germline DNA. The receptor comes from a man between 40 and 49 years old with primary liver carcinoma and hepatitis B virus infection. Sequenced sample: peripheral blood.

The CDR3 sequence is CASSWDGTYEQYF. The CDR3 DNA reads TGTGCCAGTAGTTGGGACGGTACCTACGAGCAGTACTTC. The J gene is TRBJ2-7, the V gene TRBV6-6, with D perhaps given as TRBD1 or TRBD2 (5 bases each). Germline V CDR1 and CDR2: MNHNY, SVGAGI (reference sequence). The CDR3 length is 13 residues.